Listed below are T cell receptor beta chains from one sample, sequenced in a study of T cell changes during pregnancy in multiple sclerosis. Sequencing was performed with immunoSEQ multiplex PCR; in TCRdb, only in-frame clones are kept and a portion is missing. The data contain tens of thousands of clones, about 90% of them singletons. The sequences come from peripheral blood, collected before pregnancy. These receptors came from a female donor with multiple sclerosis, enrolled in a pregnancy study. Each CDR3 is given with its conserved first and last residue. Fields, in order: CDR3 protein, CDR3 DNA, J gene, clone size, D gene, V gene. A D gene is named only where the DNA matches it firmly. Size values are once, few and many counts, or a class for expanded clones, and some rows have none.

cdr3_aa: CASSPPLRAGPYEQYF
cdr3_nt: TGTGCCAGCAGCCCCCCCCTGAGGGCAGGACCCTACGAGCAGTACTTC
j_call: TRBJ2-7
clone_size: .
d_call: .
v_call: TRBV7-8

cdr3_aa: CASSLGTLQGETQYF
cdr3_nt: TGCGCCAGCAGCTTGGGGACACTCCAAGGAGAGACCCAGTACTTC
j_call: TRBJ2-5
clone_size: .
d_call: .
v_call: TRBV5-1

cdr3_aa: CASSPPGVRGQETQYF
cdr3_nt: TGTGCCAGTAGTCCACCGGGGGTGAGGGGTCAAGAGACCCAGTACTTC
j_call: TRBJ2-5
clone_size: .
d_call: .
v_call: TRBV19

cdr3_aa: CATRDGGSSYEQYF
cdr3_nt: TGTGCCACCCGGGACGGAGGGTCCTCCTACGAGCAGTACTTC
j_call: TRBJ2-7
clone_size: .
d_call: .
v_call: TRBV15

cdr3_aa: CASGRVGGGSDEQYF
cdr3_nt: TGTGCCAGTGGAAGAGTTGGCGGGGGGTCGGACGAGCAGTACTTC
j_call: TRBJ2-7
clone_size: .
d_call: TRBD2
v_call: TRBV19

cdr3_aa: CASSSPKERAFSYEQYF
cdr3_nt: TGTGCTAGCAGCTCCCCCAAGGAGCGGGCATTTTCCTACGAGCAGTACTTC
j_call: TRBJ2-7
clone_size: .
d_call: .
v_call: TRBV7-7

cdr3_aa: CAWRAPRGTGELFF
cdr3_nt: TGTGCCTGGAGGGCCCCTAGGGGCACCGGGGAGCTGTTTTTT
j_call: TRBJ2-2
clone_size: .
d_call: .
v_call: TRBV30

cdr3_aa: CASTFQGNTDTQYF
cdr3_nt: TGTGCCAGCACCTTCCAGGGCAACACAGATACGCAGTATTTT
j_call: TRBJ2-3
clone_size: .
d_call: .
v_call: TRBV27

cdr3_aa: CASSLTGGLADTQYF
cdr3_nt: TGCGCCAGCAGCTTGACGGGGGGGCTCGCAGATACGCAGTATTTT
j_call: TRBJ2-3
clone_size: .
d_call: TRBD2
v_call: TRBV5-1

cdr3_aa: CATAGGRVSTEAFF
cdr3_nt: TGTGCCACCGCGGGGGGGAGAGTTTCCACTGAAGCTTTCTTT
j_call: TRBJ1-1
clone_size: .
d_call: .
v_call: TRBV15

cdr3_aa: CASRLQDRGTEAFF
cdr3_nt: TGCGCCAGCAGGCTACAGGACAGAGGGACTGAAGCTTTCTTT
j_call: TRBJ1-1
clone_size: .
d_call: .
v_call: TRBV5-1

cdr3_aa: CASSLDRADTQYF
cdr3_nt: TGTGCTAGCAGCTTAGACCGGGCAGATACGCAGTATTTT
j_call: TRBJ2-3
clone_size: .
d_call: .
v_call: TRBV7-7

cdr3_aa: CAWSVNRTPYSNQPQHF
cdr3_nt: TGTGCCTGGAGTGTAAACCGGACACCTTATAGCAATCAGCCCCAGCATTTT
j_call: TRBJ1-5
clone_size: .
d_call: .
v_call: TRBV30

cdr3_aa: CASSSTGQGDPRGYF
cdr3_nt: TGTGCCAGCAGCTCCACGGGACAGGGAGATCCGAGAGGCTACTTC
j_call: TRBJ2-7
clone_size: .
d_call: TRBD1
v_call: TRBV5-4

cdr3_aa: CASSFWEGDTQYF
cdr3_nt: TGCGCCAGCAGCTTTTGGGAGGGAGATACGCAGTATTTT
j_call: TRBJ2-3
clone_size: .
d_call: TRBD2
v_call: TRBV5-1

cdr3_aa: CASSESNFGQGLSADTQYF
cdr3_nt: TGCGCCAGCAGTGAGTCAAATTTCGGGCAGGGACTTTCAGCAGATACGCAGTATTTT
j_call: TRBJ2-3
clone_size: .
d_call: .
v_call: TRBV10-1

cdr3_aa: CATTGSHGYTF
cdr3_nt: TGCGCCACCACAGGGTCTCATGGCTACACCTTC
j_call: TRBJ1-2
clone_size: .
d_call: .
v_call: TRBV10-2

cdr3_aa: CAYYVVGQGKLGEAFF
cdr3_nt: TGTGCCTACTACGTGGTGGGACAGGGCAAGCTCGGTGAAGCTTTCTTT
j_call: TRBJ1-1
clone_size: .
d_call: TRBD1
v_call: TRBV30

cdr3_aa: CASSPVGGRSTEAFF
cdr3_nt: TGTGCCAGCAGCCCTGTGGGGGGGCGGTCCACTGAAGCTTTCTTT
j_call: TRBJ1-1
clone_size: .
d_call: .
v_call: TRBV7-3

cdr3_aa: CARSLPGQLEAFF
cdr3_nt: TGTGCCAGAAGCTTGCCGGGACAGCTTGAAGCTTTCTTT
j_call: TRBJ1-1
clone_size: .
d_call: TRBD1
v_call: TRBV5-3

cdr3_aa: CASSTLQGLNTEAFF
cdr3_nt: TGTGCCAGTAGTACTCTTCAGGGTCTGAACACTGAAGCTTTCTTT
j_call: TRBJ1-1
clone_size: .
d_call: .
v_call: TRBV19

cdr3_aa: CASSYGGTEAFF
cdr3_nt: TGTGCCAGCAGTTACGGGGGGACTGAAGCTTTCTTT
j_call: TRBJ1-1
clone_size: .
d_call: .
v_call: TRBV6-5

cdr3_aa: CASSPLAGGLMGLNTGELFF
cdr3_nt: TGCGCCAGCAGCCCGTTAGCGGGGGGTCTCATGGGATTGAACACCGGGGAGCTGTTTTTT
j_call: TRBJ2-2
clone_size: .
d_call: TRBD2
v_call: TRBV5-1

cdr3_aa: CASSSPELPRGYTF
cdr3_nt: TGTGCCAGTAGTTCCCCAGAGCTCCCTAGAGGCTACACCTTC
j_call: TRBJ1-2
clone_size: .
d_call: .
v_call: TRBV19

cdr3_aa: CASSEGAALDPQHF
cdr3_nt: TGTGCCAGCAGTGAAGGGGCCGCCCTCGATCCCCAGCATTTT
j_call: TRBJ1-5
clone_size: .
d_call: .
v_call: TRBV6-1

cdr3_aa: CATGDSSYGYTF
cdr3_nt: TGTGCCACTGGGGACAGTAGCTATGGCTACACCTTC
j_call: TRBJ1-2
clone_size: .
d_call: TRBD1
v_call: TRBV2

cdr3_aa: CASSSAFGEETQYF
cdr3_nt: TGTGCCAGCAGCTCAGCCTTCGGGGAAGAGACCCAGTACTTC
j_call: TRBJ2-5
clone_size: .
d_call: .
v_call: TRBV11-3

cdr3_aa: CASRGTGVYEQYF
cdr3_nt: TGTGCCAGCAGAGGAACAGGGGTCTACGAGCAGTACTTC
j_call: TRBJ2-7
clone_size: .
d_call: TRBD1
v_call: TRBV6-5

cdr3_aa: CASSQNQGEQYF
cdr3_nt: TGTGCCAGCTCTCAAAATCAGGGCGAGCAGTACTTC
j_call: TRBJ2-7
clone_size: .
d_call: .
v_call: TRBV18

cdr3_aa: CASSYPQGNGYTF
cdr3_nt: TGTGCCAGCAGTTACCCCCAGGGTAATGGCTACACCTTC
j_call: TRBJ1-2
clone_size: few
d_call: .
v_call: TRBV6-5

cdr3_aa: CASRQGASETQYF
cdr3_nt: TGTGCCAGCAGACAGGGGGCATCTGAGACCCAGTACTTC
j_call: TRBJ2-5
clone_size: .
d_call: TRBD1
v_call: TRBV2

cdr3_aa: CASSPLGSGELFF
cdr3_nt: TGTGCCAGCAGTCCCCTAGGTTCCGGGGAGCTGTTTTTT
j_call: TRBJ2-2
clone_size: .
d_call: .
v_call: TRBV27

cdr3_aa: CASRTSGTSGPPGNQPQHF
cdr3_nt: TGTGCCAGCAGAACTTCCGGGACATCTGGCCCTCCGGGCAATCAGCCCCAGCATTTT
j_call: TRBJ1-5
clone_size: .
d_call: .
v_call: TRBV21-1

cdr3_aa: CASSNRLAGVIDTQYF
cdr3_nt: TGTGCCAGCAGCAACAGACTAGCGGGGGTGATAGATACGCAGTATTTT
j_call: TRBJ2-3
clone_size: .
d_call: TRBD2
v_call: TRBV7-8

cdr3_aa: CASSSYLLFSTDTQYF
cdr3_nt: TGTGCCAGCAGCTCCTACTTGCTTTTCAGCACAGATACGCAGTATTTT
j_call: TRBJ2-3
clone_size: .
d_call: .
v_call: TRBV5-6

cdr3_aa: CASSLVPGLAGKETQYF
cdr3_nt: TGTGCCAGCAGCCTAGTCCCGGGACTAGCGGGGAAAGAGACCCAGTACTTC
j_call: TRBJ2-5
clone_size: .
d_call: TRBD2
v_call: TRBV11-2

cdr3_aa: CASSPTAWPGNEQYF
cdr3_nt: TGCGCCAGCAGCCCAACTGCCTGGCCGGGGAACGAGCAGTACTTC
j_call: TRBJ2-7
clone_size: .
d_call: .
v_call: TRBV4-1

cdr3_aa: CSVEASGEGSGQYF
cdr3_nt: TGCAGCGTTGAAGCCTCGGGGGAGGGGTCGGGGCAGTACTTC
j_call: TRBJ2-7
clone_size: .
d_call: TRBD2
v_call: TRBV29-1

cdr3_aa: CSVEGGTAYGYTF
cdr3_nt: TGCAGCGTTGAAGGTGGGACAGCCTATGGCTACACCTTC
j_call: TRBJ1-2
clone_size: .
d_call: TRBD1
v_call: TRBV29-1

cdr3_aa: CASSTGHPHLEQYF
cdr3_nt: TGTGCCAGCAGCACGGGACACCCACACCTCGAGCAGTACTTC
j_call: TRBJ2-7
clone_size: .
d_call: .
v_call: TRBV21-1

cdr3_aa: CASRPSGSGANVLTF
cdr3_nt: TGTGCCAGCCGGCCGTCGGGCTCTGGGGCCAACGTCCTGACTTTC
j_call: TRBJ2-6
clone_size: once
d_call: .
v_call: TRBV27

cdr3_aa: CASSVGGARTEAFF
cdr3_nt: TGTGCCAGCAGCGTGGGCGGGGCGCGGACTGAAGCTTTCTTT
j_call: TRBJ1-1
clone_size: .
d_call: .
v_call: TRBV9

cdr3_aa: CASSEWGSHYEQYF
cdr3_nt: TGTGCCAGCAGTGAATGGGGCAGTCACTACGAGCAGTACTTC
j_call: TRBJ2-7
clone_size: .
d_call: .
v_call: TRBV6-1

cdr3_aa: CASRTRGLAAYNEQFF
cdr3_nt: TGTGCCAGCAGAACCCGGGGACTAGCAGCCTACAATGAGCAGTTCTTC
j_call: TRBJ2-1
clone_size: .
d_call: TRBD2
v_call: TRBV27

cdr3_aa: CATAPDRGPPLYGYTF
cdr3_nt: TGCGCCACCGCACCTGACAGGGGTCCCCCCCTCTATGGCTACACCTTC
j_call: TRBJ1-2
clone_size: .
d_call: TRBD1
v_call: TRBV5-1

cdr3_aa: CASRFRANTGELFF
cdr3_nt: TGTGCCAGCAGGTTCAGGGCGAACACCGGGGAGCTGTTTTTT
j_call: TRBJ2-2
clone_size: .
d_call: .
v_call: TRBV27

cdr3_aa: CASSLRGSEAFF
cdr3_nt: TGTGCCAGCAGTCTAAGGGGTTCTGAAGCTTTCTTT
j_call: TRBJ1-1
clone_size: .
d_call: .
v_call: TRBV7-9